This T cell receptor beta chain originates from a study of blood T cell repertoires in COVID-19. Study-level background: Italy, Spain and the United States were the sources of the convalescent and acute COVID-19 samples. PBMCs, B-cell-depleted T cells, or T cells were the source of the cDNA or gDNA that made up the material.

Germline CDR1 is SGHTA and CDR2 is FQGNSA. The CDR3 is 15 amino acids. After removal of 4 bases from V and 3 bases from J, the junction contained 6 bases not matched to a gene. In the original analysis: Amplification of reference gene primers was used by the study to estimate nucleated cell counts. The repertoire was sequenced with immunoSEQ multiplex PCR; TCRdb's copy has only in-frame clones and lacks some. That table is the source of V, J and clone size, and D and trimming were worked out from the DNA. Of around 63,000 clones detected, 65% to 90% appear once; the ten largest clones hold 25% to 35%.

This chain links TRBV7-2 with TRBJ2-3; TRBD2 agrees at 8 bases. This clonotype originated in a woman older than 75 with active or convalescent COVID-19. Sequenced material: peripheral blood. DNA for the CDR3: TGTGCCAGCAGCTCGGGGGGGTCCGGAACAGATACGCAGTATTTT. This gives the protein CASSSGGSGTDTQYF.